This record concerns one T cell receptor beta chain sequence. Antigen specificity is unknown. The sample comes from a study of T cell responses to AZD1222 COVID-19 vaccine. General study findings and limits: Elevations in Spike-specific TCR breadth and depth followed administration of two AZD1222 doses.

Germline V gene lookup returns CDR1 LGHDT and CDR2 YNNKEL (reference sequence). This CDR3 contains 13 residues. V dropped 9 bases and J dropped 9; count of bases not matched to a gene: 11. The repertoire was sequenced with immunoSEQ multiplex PCR; TCRdb's copy has only in-frame clones and lacks some. Seen here are 86,000 or so clones, about 86% observed once, and the top ten hold 5.6%. The chain employs TRBV3-1 (or the pseudogene TRBV3-2) and TRBJ2-1, with 7 bases lining up with TRBD2. The sequences come from peripheral blood, collected 28 days after the second AZD1222 dose. This receptor was taken from an adult who received the AZD1222 COVID-19 vaccine. CDR3: CASTRGTPPEQFF. The CDR3, as DNA: TGTGCCAGTACGCGGGGGACCCCCCCTGAGCAGTTCTTC.